Included here is one T cell receptor beta chain sequence, with context. Antigen specificity is unknown. Trimming took 0 bases from V and 6 from J; bases not matched to a gene: 9. The V gene's germline CDR1 is KGHSH and CDR2 LQKENI. This CDR3 is built from 17 residues. As the method for making TCR beta libraries, quantitative 5'-RACE with molecular barcodes was used. TCRdb fed the 5' RACE reads into MiXCR, producing one record per CDR3 protein. The table records about 220,000 distinct CDR3 sequences, just under 7.5% of them present only once. These data belong to a study of CD8 T cells in ankylosing spondylitis. General study findings and limits: Roughly eight highly homologous variants made up a TCR beta motif that seemed to typify ankylosing spondylitis blood. A subset of motif variants has previously been described in the synovial fluid and blood of reactive arthritis. There was reportedly significant enrichment of clones that were disease-linked in matched ankylosing spondylitis synovial fluid.

The sequenced sample consisted of blood, either unsorted or a sorted T cell fraction (not recorded which). The clonotype comes from a male donor with ankylosing spondylitis. The chain recombines TRBV18 with TRBJ2-1, with TRBD2 identical over 9 bases. As DNA, the CDR3 is TGTGCCAGCTCACCACCGGAAGCGGGAGGATACTGCAATGAGCAGTTCTTC. This encodes CASSPPEAGGYCNEQFF.